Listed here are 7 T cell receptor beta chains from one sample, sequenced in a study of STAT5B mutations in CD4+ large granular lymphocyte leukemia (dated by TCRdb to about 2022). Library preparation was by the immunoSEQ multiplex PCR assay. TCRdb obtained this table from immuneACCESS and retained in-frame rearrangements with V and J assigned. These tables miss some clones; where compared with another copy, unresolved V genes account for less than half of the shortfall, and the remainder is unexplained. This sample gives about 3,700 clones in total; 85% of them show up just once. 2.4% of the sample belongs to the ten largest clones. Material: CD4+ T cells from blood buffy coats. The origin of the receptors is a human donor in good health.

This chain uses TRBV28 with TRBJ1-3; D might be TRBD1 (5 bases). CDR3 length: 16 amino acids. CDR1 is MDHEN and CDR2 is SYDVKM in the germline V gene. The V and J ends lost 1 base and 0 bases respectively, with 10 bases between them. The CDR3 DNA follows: TGTGCCAGCAGTTTATTCGGGGCCGACTCTGGAAACACCATATATTTT. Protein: CASSLFGADSGNTIYF.

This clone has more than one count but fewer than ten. The CDR3 DNA is TGTGCCTTTAGCGCGGGACAGGGGTTCCATCAGCCCCAGCATTTT. Protein product: CAFSAGQGFHQPQHF. The genes are TRBV30 and TRBJ1-5; 10 bases align to TRBD1. The CDR3 has 15 amino acids. V gave up 7 bases and J gave up 5 bases; unmatched junction bases: 11. Germline-derived CDR1 and CDR2 are GTSNPN and SVGIG (reference sequence).

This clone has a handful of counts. CDR3 protein: CASTMGVFGQPQHF. The CDR3 DNA reads as TGTGCCAGCACCATGGGGGTTTTCGGTCAGCCCCAGCATTTT. V usage is TRBV28 and J usage is TRBJ1-5; D is possibly TRBD1 (5 bases). Germline V lookup: CDR1 MDHEN, CDR2 SYDVKM. This CDR3 region has 14 residues. V lost 7 bases to trimming and J lost 6 bases, with 16 bases between them.

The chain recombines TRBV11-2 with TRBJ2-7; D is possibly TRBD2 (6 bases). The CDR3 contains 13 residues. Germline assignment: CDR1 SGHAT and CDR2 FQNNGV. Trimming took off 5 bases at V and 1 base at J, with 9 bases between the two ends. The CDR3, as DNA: TGTGCCAGCAGCGTGGGACTTTCCTACGAGCAGTACTTC. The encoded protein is CASSVGLSYEQYF.

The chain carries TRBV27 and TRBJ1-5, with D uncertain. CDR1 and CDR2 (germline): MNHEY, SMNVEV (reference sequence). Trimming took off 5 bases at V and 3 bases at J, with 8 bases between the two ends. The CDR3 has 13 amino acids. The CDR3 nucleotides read TGTGCCAGCAGTGCCGGGTACAATCAGCCCCAGCATTTT. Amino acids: CASSAGYNQPQHF.

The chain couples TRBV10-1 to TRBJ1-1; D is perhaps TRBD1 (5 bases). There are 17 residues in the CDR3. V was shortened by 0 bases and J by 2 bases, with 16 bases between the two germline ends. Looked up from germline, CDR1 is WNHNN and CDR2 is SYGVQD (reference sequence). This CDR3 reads CASSESSTGDRNTEAFF. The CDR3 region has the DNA TGCGCCAGCAGTGAGTCGTCTACGGGGGATAGAAACACTGAAGCTTTCTTT.

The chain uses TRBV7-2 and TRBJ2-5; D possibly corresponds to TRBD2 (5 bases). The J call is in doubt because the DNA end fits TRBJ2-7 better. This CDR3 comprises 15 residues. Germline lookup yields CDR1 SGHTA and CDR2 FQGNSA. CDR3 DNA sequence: TGTGCCAGCAGCTTAGATGGGAGTACGGGTTTCGAGCAGTACTTC. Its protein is CASSLDGSTGFEQYF.